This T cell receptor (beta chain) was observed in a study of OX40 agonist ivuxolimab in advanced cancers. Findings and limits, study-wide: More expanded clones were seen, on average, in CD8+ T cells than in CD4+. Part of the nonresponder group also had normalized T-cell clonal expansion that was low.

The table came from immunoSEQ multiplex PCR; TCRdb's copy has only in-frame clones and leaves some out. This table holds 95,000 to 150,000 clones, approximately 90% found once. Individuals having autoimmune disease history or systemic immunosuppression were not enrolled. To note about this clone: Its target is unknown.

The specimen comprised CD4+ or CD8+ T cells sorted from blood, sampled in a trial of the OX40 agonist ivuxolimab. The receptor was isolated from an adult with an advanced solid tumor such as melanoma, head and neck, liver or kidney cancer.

The CDR3 sequence: CASSGRTGGRSIGEKLFF. In nucleotides, the CDR3 is TGTGCCAGCAGTGGAAGGACAGGGGGCCGCTCGATAGGTGAAAAACTGTTTTTT. This chain links TRBV6-1 with TRBJ1-4; 11 bases are a match to TRBD1. CDR3 size: 18 residues. Germline lookup yields CDR1 MNHNS and CDR2 SASEGT. V trimming: 4 bases; J trimming: 7 bases; junction bases outside the gene matches: 14.